These 27 T cell receptor beta chains share one sample of origin, sequenced in a study of T cell repertoires in cytomegalovirus infection. These receptors lack a known antigen. TCRdb processed the reads anew with MiXCR; each CDR3 protein has one entry. The sample has approximately 500,000 distinct CDR3 sequences; more than 30% are singletons. The material sequenced was cultured PBMCs, taken from culture after CMV antigen stimulation. The origin of the receptors is a human donor in good health (CMV status not recorded). Some clones in this sample may be carry-over from other donors' samples.

The chain joins TRBV20-1 to TRBJ2-3; the match to TRBD2 covers 13 bases. V shed 6 bases, J shed 4 bases, and the junction held 13 bases outside the gene matches. The CDR3 has 17 residues. Germline CDR1 DFQATT, CDR2 SNEGSKA (reference sequence). CDR3 nucleotides: TGCAGTGCATCCACCACTAGCGGGAGGGCCCAATCAGATACGCAGTATTTT. Translating gives CSASTTSGRAQSDTQYF.

Many counts were recorded for this clonotype. The CDR3 sequence: CASSRGHKTGTGAYNEQFF. The CDR3 region has the DNA TGTGCCAGCAGCCGCGGACACAAAACCGGGACAGGGGCTTACAATGAGCAGTTCTTC. This chain connects TRBV7-8 to TRBJ2-1; 10 bases map to TRBD1. V dropped 5 bases and J dropped 4; count of bases not matched to a gene: 17. Germline assignment: CDR1 SGHVS and CDR2 FQNEAQ. CDR3 length: 19 amino acids.

The chain links TRBV5-6 to TRBJ2-7; 7 nucleotides align to TRBD1. Germline V gene sequence: CDR1 SGHDT, CDR2 YYEEEE. V trimming: 4 bases; J trimming: 2 bases; junction bases outside the gene matches: 3. There are 13 residues in the CDR3. The CDR3 region is CASSRGQPYEQYV. For the CDR3, the DNA is TGTGCCAGCAGCCGGGGACAGCCCTACGAGCAGTACGTC.

This clonotype turned up a few times. The V gene is TRBV7-2, the J gene TRBJ2-1; tentatively, D is TRBD2 (5 bases). Per the germline V gene, CDR1 is SGHTA and CDR2 is FQGNSA. CDR3 length: 10 amino acids. V lost 8 bases to trimming and J lost 8 bases, with 7 bases between them. CDR3 amino acids: CASGSYEQFF. The CDR3 bases are TGTGCCAGCGGGAGCTATGAGCAGTTCTTC.

CDR3 loop: CASSWAGTGSYEQYV. CDR3 sequence (DNA): TGTGCCAGCAGCTGGGCCGGGACAGGCTCCTACGAGCAGTACGTC. V gene TRBV13 combines with J gene TRBJ2-7; 8 nucleotides match TRBD1. This CDR3 region has 15 residues. The V gene's germline CDR1 is PRHDT and CDR2 FYEKMQ (reference sequence). Trimming at V came to 4 bases and at J to 0 bases, leaving 5 bases not matched to a gene.

The chain employs TRBV6-2 or TRBV6-3 and TRBJ2-1, with 9 bases aligning to TRBD2. V shed 2 bases and J 9 bases; nucleotides not matched to a gene: 11. The CDR3 consists of 16 residues. Per germline, CDR1 MNHEY and CDR2 SVGEGT. CDR3 DNA sequence: TGTGCCAGCAGTTACCGGAGTAGCGGGAGAATTAGTGAGCAGTTCTTC. It yields the protein CASSYRSSGRISEQFF.

V is TRBV27 and J is TRBJ1-1; no firm D call. V was trimmed by 9 bases and J by 4 bases, leaving 15 bases between them. CDR1 MNHEY and CDR2 SMNVEV come from the germline V gene (reference sequence). This CDR3 is 13 amino acids long. The CDR3: CASRQFRATEAFF. CDR3 sequence (DNA): TGTGCCAGTAGACAATTTAGGGCCACTGAAGCTTTCTTT.

The chain joins TRBV29-1 to TRBJ2-3; possible D gene TRBD2, 5 bases. Germline lookup yields CDR1 SQVTM and CDR2 ANQGSEA. Trimming pared 7 bases from V and 6 bases from J, leaving 14 bases between. This CDR3 spans 12 amino acids. CDR3 sequence: CSAEIRGDTQYF. Written as DNA, the CDR3 is TGCAGCGCTGAGATACGCGGGGATACGCAGTATTTT.

This chain connects TRBV28 to TRBJ2-7; TRBD2 matches 11 bases. Germline CDR1 is MDHEN and CDR2 is SYDVKM. This CDR3 comprises 16 residues. After removal of 2 bases from V and 4 bases from J, the junction contained 7 bases not matched to a gene. CDR3 loop: CASSLAGTSGGYEQYF. CDR3 nucleotide sequence: TGTGCCAGCAGTTTAGCCGGGACTAGCGGTGGATACGAGCAGTACTTC.

The rearrangement links TRBV28 to TRBJ2-4; 9 bases fit TRBD2. This CDR3 comprises 19 residues. CDR1 is MDHEN, CDR2 SYDVKM, per germline. The ends lost 1 base at V and 0 bases at J; junction bases unmatched: 10. The CDR3: CASSLLRGAGGLAKNIQYF. CDR3 nucleotide sequence: TGTGCCAGCAGTTTATTACGGGGAGCGGGAGGCCTAGCCAAAAACATTCAGTACTTC. The full variable domain, completed using reference TRBV28 and TRBJ2-4, is DVKVTQSSRYLVKRTGEKVFLECVQDMDHENMFWYRQDPGLGLRLIYFSYDVKMKEKGDIPEGYSVSREKKERFSLILESASTNQTSMYLCASSLLRGAGGLAKNIQYFGAGTRLSVL.

The CDR3 loop is CASSVGSGRDNEQFF. CDR3 sequence (DNA): TGTGCCAGCAGCGTAGGGAGCGGGAGGGACAATGAGCAGTTCTTC. This rearrangement joins TRBV9 to TRBJ2-1, with 10 bases matching TRBD2. V dropped 0 bases and J dropped 5; count of bases not matched to a gene: 2. Looked up from germline, CDR1 is SGDLS and CDR2 is YYNGEE. CDR3 size: 15 residues.

This clonotype showed up just a few times. The chain is built from TRBV7-2 and TRBJ1-1; D is unclear. The CDR3 sequence is 14 residues long. Germline V gene data show CDR1 as SGHTA and CDR2 as FQGNSA. The germline V and J ends were trimmed by 6 bases and 4 bases, with 15 bases remaining between them. The CDR3 here is CASSPAGSTTEAFF. The CDR3 nucleotides read TGTGCCAGCAGTCCAGCGGGTTCGACCACTGAAGCTTTCTTT.

The chain uses TRBV7-8 and TRBJ2-5; weak D call: TRBD1 (5 bases). CDR1 is SGHVS, CDR2 FQNEAQ, per germline. The V and J ends lost 0 bases and 5 bases respectively, with 13 bases between them. The CDR3 is 15 amino acids. This chain's CDR3 is CASSLARPGFETQYF. The CDR3, as DNA: TGTGCCAGCAGCTTAGCGAGGCCAGGGTTTGAGACCCAGTACTTC.

On this clonotype itself: Compared with germline, one end of the junction differs, possibly owing to a read error. The chain recombines TRBV12-3 or TRBV12-4 with TRBJ1-1, with D possibly TRBD1 on 5 matching bases. The CDR3 has 14 residues. The CDR3 is CASTRLNRNPEAFF. The CDR3 region has the DNA TGTGCCAGCACCCGACTGAACAGGAACCCTGAAGCTTTCTTT.

This clonotype was recorded at least ten times. The chain has TRBV7-3 and TRBJ2-2, with 9 positions matching TRBD1. CDR1 is SGHTA and CDR2 is FQGTGA in the germline V gene. The CDR3 loop spans 15 amino acids. J gave up 1 base and V 5 bases, and 2 bases lay outside the gene matches. CDR3 coding DNA: TGTGCCAGCAGCCCGGGACAGGGGAACACCGGGGAGCTGTTTTTT. Translation gives CASSPGQGNTGELFF.

The J gene is TRBJ1-2, the V gene TRBV4-1; no reliable D call. The CDR3 covers 15 residues. From germline, CDR1 is MGHRA and CDR2 YSYEKL. Trimming left V 0 bases short and J 6 bases short, with 14 bases between. The CDR3 nucleotides are TGCGCCAGCAGCCAAGATGGAAGGACCTGGGATGGCTACACCTTC. Residues: CASSQDGRTWDGYTF.

This clonotype was counted at least ten times. J is TRBJ2-3 and V is TRBV9; perhaps TRBD1 as D (5 bases). The germline gives CDR1 SGDLS, CDR2 YYNGEE. Trimming cost V 1 base and J 11 bases, with 11 bases left between them. This CDR3 has 12 amino acids. In DNA, the CDR3 is TGTGCCAGCAGCGTAACTACAGGAAAGCAGTATTTT. Encoded protein: CASSVTTGKQYF.

The chain links TRBV27 to TRBJ2-2; no clear D. Deletions cut 4 bases from V and 1 base from J, with 13 bases between. Per germline, CDR1 MNHEY and CDR2 SMNVEV (reference sequence). This CDR3 region has 16 residues. The CDR3 loop is CASSSIIGLNTGELFF. The CDR3 nucleotides read TGTGCCAGCAGTTCCATTATAGGGCTGAACACCGGGGAGCTGTTTTTT.

Many counts were recorded for this clonotype. The rearrangement links TRBV7-2 to TRBJ2-1; 14 nucleotides line up with TRBD2. V trimming: 6 bases; J trimming: 9 bases; junction bases outside the gene matches: 1. Germline loops: CDR1 SGHTA, CDR2 FQGNSA. CDR3 length: 13 amino acids. The CDR3 DNA follows: TGTGCCAGCAGAGGACTAGCGGGAGGTGAGCAGTTCTTC. Translation: CASRGLAGGEQFF.

This chain joins TRBV29-1 and TRBJ1-1; no clear D gene. The CDR3 runs 13 residues. The germline CDR1 and CDR2 sequences are SQVTM and ANQGSEA. Trimming removed 5 bases from V and 1 base from J, with 11 bases in between. The CDR3 region is CSVLGGENTEAFF. CDR3 DNA: TGCAGCGTTCTAGGCGGGGAGAACACTGAAGCTTTCTTT. Based on the CDR3 plus reference TRBV29-1 and TRBJ1-1, the full variable domain is SAVISQKPSRDICQRGTSLTIQCQVDSQVTMMFWYRQQPGQSLTLIATANQGSEATYESGFVIDKFPISRPNLTFSTLTVSNMSPEDSSIYLCSVLGGENTEAFFGQGTRLTVV.

This clonotype turned up a few times. V gene TRBV5-5 combines with J gene TRBJ2-1; no clear D. V was clipped by 4 bases and J by 8 bases, with 22 bases between them. The CDR3 runs to 16 residues. The germline V gene has CDR1 SGHKS and CDR2 YYEKEE (reference sequence). This chain's CDR3 is CASSTVTGSVVDEQFF. The CDR3 coding sequence is TGTGCCAGCAGCACCGTGACCGGGTCCGTGGTCGATGAGCAGTTCTTC.

The chain recombines TRBV19 with TRBJ2-1, with TRBD1 matching 8 bases. This CDR3 is built from 13 residues. Germline lookup yields CDR1 LNHDA and CDR2 SQIVND (reference sequence). V was clipped by 5 bases and J by 9 bases; unmatched bases: 6. CDR3 coding DNA: TGTGCCAGTAGTTTTTTGGACAGGGTTGAGCAGTTCTTC. Amino acid sequence: CASSFLDRVEQFF.

The rearrangement joins TRBV4-3 to TRBJ2-4; the match to TRBD2 covers 7 bases. The V segment lost 0 bases and the J segment 1 base; nucleotides outside the gene matches: 3. The CDR3 extends over 16 amino acids. The germline V gene encodes CDR1 LGHNA and CDR2 YSLEER. The CDR3 reads CASSQDNGGAKNIQYF. The DNA of the CDR3 is TGCGCCAGCAGCCAAGATAACGGGGGGGCCAAAAACATTCAGTACTTC.

Written as DNA, the CDR3 is TGTGCCAGCAGGCCTCAAACTTTCGGACTAGCGGGAGTTGGCGAGCAGTACGTC. This encodes CASRPQTFGLAGVGEQYV. This chain connects TRBV6-2 or TRBV6-3 to TRBJ2-7; 13 bases are a match to TRBD2. There are 18 residues in the CDR3. The trim removed 6 bases at V and 6 bases at J, leaving 17 bases unmatched. Germline CDR1 is MNHEY and CDR2 is SVGEGT.

The V call is TRBV27, the J call TRBJ2-3; D is possibly TRBD2 (6 bases). The CDR3 has 14 amino acids. V shed 4 bases and J shed 5 bases, with 13 bases lying between them. Germline V gene lookup returns CDR1 MNHEY and CDR2 SMNVEV (reference sequence). The CDR3 bases are TGTGCCAGCAGTTGGCGGGGCCCGATAGATACGCAGTATTTT. This sequence encodes CASSWRGPIDTQYF.

The rearrangement uses TRBV20-1 and TRBJ2-5; 7 bases are a match to TRBD1. CDR1 is DFQATT and CDR2 is SNEGSKA in the germline V gene (reference sequence). There are 13 residues in the CDR3. V shed 6 bases and J 3 bases; nucleotides not matched to a gene: 7. The CDR3: CSAHGTVEETQYF. The CDR3 DNA sequence: TGCAGTGCCCACGGGACAGTTGAAGAGACCCAGTACTTC.

DNA of the CDR3: TGTGCCAGCAGTGAATCCGAACACAATCAGCCCCAGCATTTT. As protein: CASSESEHNQPQHF. The chain uses TRBV25-1 and TRBJ1-5; D remains unclear. The CDR3 has 14 residues. V was cut by 1 base and J by 3 bases, with 7 bases left in between. Germline V gene data show CDR1 as MGHDK and CDR2 as SYGVNS.